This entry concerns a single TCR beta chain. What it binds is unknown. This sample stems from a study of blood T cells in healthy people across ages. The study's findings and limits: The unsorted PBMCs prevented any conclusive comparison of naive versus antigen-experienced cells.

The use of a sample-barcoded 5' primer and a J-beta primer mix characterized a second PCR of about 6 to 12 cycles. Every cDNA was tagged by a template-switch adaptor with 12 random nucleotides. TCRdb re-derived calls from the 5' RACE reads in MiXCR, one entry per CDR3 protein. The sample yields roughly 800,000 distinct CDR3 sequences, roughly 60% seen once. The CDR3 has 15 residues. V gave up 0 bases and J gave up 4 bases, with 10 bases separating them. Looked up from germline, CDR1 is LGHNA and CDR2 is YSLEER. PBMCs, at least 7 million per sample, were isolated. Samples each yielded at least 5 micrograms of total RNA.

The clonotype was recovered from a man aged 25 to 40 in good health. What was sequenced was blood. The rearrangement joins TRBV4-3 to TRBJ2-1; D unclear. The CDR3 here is CASSQEGGPYNEQFF. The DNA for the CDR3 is TGCGCCAGCAGCCAAGAAGGCGGCCCGTACAATGAGCAGTTCTTC.